Below, one TCR beta chain is given with its context. Antigen specificity is unknown. Healthy donors of bone marrow made up the group. Unrecorded immune exposure was likely among donors, who were nominally healthy when sampled. PCR primers comprised 60 Vbeta and 13 Jbeta primers. Assay used: immunoSEQ multiplex PCR; TCRdb lists only in-frame clones, some missing. The profile covers some 140,000 clones, with 65% to 80% appearing a single time and under 1.5% taken by the ten largest. The sample comes from a study of cytomegalovirus exposure and HLA in healthy donors. The germline V gene encodes CDR1 MNHNS and CDR2 SASEGT. The CDR3 sequence is 12 residues long. Between the trimmed V and J ends, which lost 6 bases and 6 bases, there was a span of 9 bases. The study's findings and limits: In vitro work confirmed that three CMV-associated chains recognize CMV antigens. Listed as cytomegalovirus-associated were more than 150 TCR beta chains.

This clonotype was sampled from a male donor in good health and CMV-seropositive. The chain links TRBV6-1 to TRBJ1-5, with a tentative D call TRBD1 (6 bases). The sequencing sample was made of PBMCs. The CDR3 reads CASRQGGQPQHF. CDR3 sequence (DNA): TGTGCCAGCAGACAGGGTGGTCAGCCCCAGCATTTT.